This T cell receptor (beta chain) comes out of a study of T cells after posttransplantation cyclophosphamide. V was clipped by 1 base and J by 4 bases, with 20 bases between them. CDR1 and CDR2 from the germline V gene are SGHAT and FQNNGV. CDR3 length: 18 residues. Findings and caveats of the study: Later blood repertoires were often dominated by clones from the donor CD8+ memory compartment. Blood and skin or GI T cell repertoires showed limited TRB overlap. Recipient CMV seropositivity and CMV reactivation strongly tracked TRB clonality.

Of note for this clone: Its antigen is unknown.

TCRdb's table, derived via immunoSEQ multiplex PCR, lists solely in-frame clones and lacks some. The sample shows 45,000 to 65,000 clones, about 86% of them seen only once. The receptor's source is a man younger than 40 with a blood cancer, CMV-positive, and with a related stem cell donor. The source material was PBMCs. The chain carries TRBV11-2 and TRBJ1-3, with D tentatively TRBD1 (6 bases). CDR3 sequence reads: CASSLGGARGSGGNTIYF. CDR3 in DNA: TGTGCCAGCAGCTTAGGAGGAGCCAGGGGCTCGGGCGGAAACACCATATATTTT.